Below are 9 T cell receptor beta chains sequenced from a single sample in a study of CD8 T cells in Susac syndrome. An amount of RNA that ranged from 0.5 to 1 ug was reverse transcribed with random hexamers. TCRdb redid the calling of the immunoSEQ multiplex PCR reads with MiXCR, one entry per CDR3 protein. The sample lists 350,000 to 550,000 distinct CDR3 sequences; about 85% were seen once. What was sequenced was CD8+ T cells from PBMCs. Receptors were obtained from a human donor with multiple sclerosis.

V is TRBV25-1 and J is TRBJ2-7; D is tentatively TRBD1 or TRBD2 (6 bases each). The CDR3 sequence is 15 residues long. The germline CDR1 and CDR2 sequences are MGHDK and SYGVNS. Trimming left V 5 bases short and J 4 bases short, with 18 bases between. CDR3 region: CASSLFSGAGYEQYF. In DNA form, the CDR3 reads TGTGCCAGCAGTTTATTTTCGGGGGCGGGTTACGAGCAGTACTTC.

The chain couples TRBV5-1 to TRBJ1-1; D is perhaps TRBD1 (5 bases). Looked up from germline, CDR1 is SGHRS and CDR2 is YFSETQ. The CDR3 totals 16 residues. V dropped 4 bases and J dropped 1 base, with 17 bases sitting between them. For the CDR3, the DNA is TGCGCCAGCAGCGTCCACTGGGGGGAGGGGAACACTGAAGCTTTCTTT. Translation gives CASSVHWGEGNTEAFF.

This sequence joins TRBV6-5 and TRBJ2-5, with 9 bases lining up with TRBD1. The J segment lost 3 bases and the V segment lost 8 bases, leaving 10 bases of the junction unmatched. Looked up from germline, CDR1 is MNHEY and CDR2 is SVGAGI. The CDR3 is 15 residues long. The CDR3 DNA sequence: TGTGCCAGCGGACCACAGGGGGCAGTCAAAGAGACCCAGTACTTC. Translating it yields CASGPQGAVKETQYF.

In nucleotides, the CDR3 is TGCGCCAGCAGCCATGTGGGGTACAATCAGCCCCAGCATTTT. As protein: CASSHVGYNQPQHF. This chain uses TRBV4-1 with TRBJ1-5; D is ambiguous. V was trimmed by 3 bases and J by 3 bases, leaving 9 bases between them. Germline assignment: CDR1 MGHRA and CDR2 YSYEKL. This CDR3 region has 14 residues.

The chain has TRBV5-1 and TRBJ1-3; 10 positions match TRBD1. Losses at the gene ends were 3 bases for V and 14 bases for J; bases not matched to a gene: 14. The CDR3 spans 15 residues. Germline V gene data show CDR1 as SGHRS and CDR2 as YFSETQ. CDR3 coding DNA: TGCGCCAGCAGCTCCCGGGGACAGGGGCCGGATCAGGTATATTTT. This gives the protein CASSSRGQGPDQVYF.

The table lists this clonotype with a count of one. The V and J genes are TRBV28 and TRBJ2-7, with D hard to call. Germline CDR1 MDHEN, CDR2 SYDVKM. Trimming left V 6 bases short and J 1 base short, with 13 bases between. The CDR3 is 14 residues long. The CDR3 DNA follows: TGTGCCAGCAGCCCTGGACGGTGGTCCTACGAGCAGTACTTC. Protein sequence: CASSPGRWSYEQYF.

CDR3: CASSQGYRYQPQHF. DNA for the CDR3: TGTGCCAGCAGCCAAGGTTACAGGTATCAGCCCCAGCATTTT. The chain joins TRBV3-1 to TRBJ1-5, with D perhaps matching TRBD1 (5 bases). The CDR3 sequence is 14 residues long. Trimming took off 1 base at V and 5 bases at J, with 9 bases between the two ends. Germline V gives CDR1 LGHDT, CDR2 YNNKEL (reference sequence).

The chain is built from TRBV23-1 and TRBJ1-1; D call uncertain. TRBV23-1 is given ORF status, its function remaining uncertain. The V end was cut by 6 bases, the J end by 2 bases, with 10 bases between. The CDR3 covers 13 residues. CDR3 coding DNA: TGCGCCAGCAGCGAAGGAACTAACACTGAAGCTTTCTTT. Protein product: CASSEGTNTEAFF.

The chain carries TRBV3-1 and TRBJ2-3; D may match TRBD1 or TRBD2 (5 bases each). Germline CDR1 reads LGHDT; CDR2 reads YNNKEL (reference sequence). V was clipped by 0 bases and J by 0 bases, with 13 bases between them. The CDR3 has 17 residues. The CDR3 coding sequence is TGTGCCAGCAGCCAAGATGGGCCCGGGGCCAGCACAGATACGCAGTATTTT. It yields the protein CASSQDGPGASTDTQYF.